This entry features one TCR beta chain sequence. Its antigen is unknown. There were no recent acute infections or vaccinations among the donors, who were healthy HIV-negative adults. Partitioning of CD4+ cells yielded a CD45RA+ naive subset and a CD45RA-negative memory subset. The germline V and J ends were trimmed by 1 base and 3 bases, with 17 bases remaining between them. The germline V gene has CDR1 SGDLS and CDR2 YYNGEE. The CDR3 is 17 residues long. This specimen belongs to a study of shared clonotypes between healthy human individuals. The table came from immunoSEQ multiplex PCR; TCRdb's copy has only in-frame clones and leaves some out. The repertoire has over 950,000 clones, 70% to 80% of them found once; the top ten carry 0.89%. Study-wide findings and caveats: Naive subsets usually exceeded memory subsets in estimated richness. Lower generation probabilities were found for non-shared clonotypes than for those shared by all four donors.

The source is a man aged 18 to 30 in good health. Some clones in this sample may be carry-over from other donors' samples. The sample comprised memory CD4+ T cells from PBMCs. As for subset: CD45RA-negative fraction. V is TRBV9 and J is TRBJ2-1; D possibly uses TRBD1 or TRBD2 (6 bases each). In DNA, the CDR3 is TGTGCCAGCAGCGTAAGGTCTTGGGGGGCAGGCTACAATGAGCAGTTCTTC. Its translation: CASSVRSWGAGYNEQFF.